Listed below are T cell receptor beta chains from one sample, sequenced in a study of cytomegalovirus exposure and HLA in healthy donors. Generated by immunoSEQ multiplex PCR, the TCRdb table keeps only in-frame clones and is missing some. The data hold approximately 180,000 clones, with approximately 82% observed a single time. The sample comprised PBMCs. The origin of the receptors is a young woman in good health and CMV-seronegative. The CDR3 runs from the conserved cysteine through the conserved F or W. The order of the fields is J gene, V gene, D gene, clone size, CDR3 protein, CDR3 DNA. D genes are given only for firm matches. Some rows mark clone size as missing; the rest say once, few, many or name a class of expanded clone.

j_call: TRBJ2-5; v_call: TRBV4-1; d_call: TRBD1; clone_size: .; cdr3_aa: CASSEGQGAGIETQYF; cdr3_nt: TGCGCCAGCAGCGAAGGACAGGGGGCAGGCATAGAGACCCAGTACTTC
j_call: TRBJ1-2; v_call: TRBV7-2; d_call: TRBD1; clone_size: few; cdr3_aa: CASSLGTGGTKGAYGYTF; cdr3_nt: TGTGCCAGCAGCTTAGGGACAGGGGGAACTAAAGGGGCGTATGGCTACACCTTC
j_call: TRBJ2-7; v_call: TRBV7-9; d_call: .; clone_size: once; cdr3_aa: CASSLLAFDEQYF; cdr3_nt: TGTGCCAGCAGCTTACTAGCTTTCGACGAGCAGTACTTC
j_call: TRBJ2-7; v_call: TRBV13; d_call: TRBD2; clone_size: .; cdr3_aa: CASSLRASGGVSSYEQYF; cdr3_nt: TGTGCCAGCAGCTTACGTGCTAGCGGGGGTGTCAGCTCCTACGAGCAGTACTTC
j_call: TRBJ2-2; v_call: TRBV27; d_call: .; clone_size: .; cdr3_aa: CASSLLVSGRTGELFF; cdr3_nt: TGTGCCAGCAGTTTACTGGTGTCAGGGCGGACCGGGGAGCTGTTTTTT
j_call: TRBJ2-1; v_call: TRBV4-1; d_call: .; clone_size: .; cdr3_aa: CASSQDRGGNEQFF; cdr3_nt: TGCGCCAGCAGCCAAGACAGGGGTGGCAATGAGCAGTTCTTC
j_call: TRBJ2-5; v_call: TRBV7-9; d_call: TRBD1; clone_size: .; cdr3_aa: CASSLGDRGIQETQYF; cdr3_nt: TGTGCCAGCAGCTTAGGGGACAGGGGGATCCAAGAGACCCAGTACTTC
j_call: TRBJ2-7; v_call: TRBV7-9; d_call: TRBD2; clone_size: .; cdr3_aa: CASSFDWGGSYEQYF; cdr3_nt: TGTGCCAGCAGCTTTGATTGGGGGGGCTCCTACGAGCAGTACTTC
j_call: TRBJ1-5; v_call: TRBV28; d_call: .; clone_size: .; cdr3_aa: CASSLYSNQPQHF; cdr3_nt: TGTGCCAGCAGCCTATATAGCAATCAGCCCCAGCATTTT
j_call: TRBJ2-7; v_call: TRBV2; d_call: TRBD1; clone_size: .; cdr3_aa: CASGRDRVQISYEQYF; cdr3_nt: TGTGCCAGCGGCCGGGACAGAGTTCAAATTAGCTACGAGCAGTACTTC
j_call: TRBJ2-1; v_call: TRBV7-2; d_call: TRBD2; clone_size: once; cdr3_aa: CASSSPLAASYNEQFF; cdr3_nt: TGTGCCAGCAGCTCGCCCCTAGCGGCATCTTACAATGAGCAGTTCTTC
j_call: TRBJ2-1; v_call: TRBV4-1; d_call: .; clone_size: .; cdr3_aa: CASSQVAQGISNEQFF; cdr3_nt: TGCGCCAGCAGCCAAGTCGCCCAGGGGATTTCGAATGAGCAGTTCTTC
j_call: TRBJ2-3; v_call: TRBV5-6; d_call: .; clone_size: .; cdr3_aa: CASSSVRSTDTQYF; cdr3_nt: TGTGCCAGCAGTAGCGTTCGAAGCACAGATACGCAGTATTTT
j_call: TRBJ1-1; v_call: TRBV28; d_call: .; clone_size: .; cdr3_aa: CASTLRGATEAFF; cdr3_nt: TGTGCCAGCACGTTACGGGGGGCCACTGAAGCTTTCTTT
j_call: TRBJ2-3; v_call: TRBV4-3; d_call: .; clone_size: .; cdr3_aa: CASSQIAFGSTDTQYF; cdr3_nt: TGCGCCAGCAGCCAAATAGCGTTCGGGAGCACAGATACGCAGTATTTT
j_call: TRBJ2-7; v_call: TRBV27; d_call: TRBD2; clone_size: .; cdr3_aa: CASRTSGGSNEQYF; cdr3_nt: TGTGCCAGCAGAACTAGCGGGGGCTCGAACGAGCAGTACTTC
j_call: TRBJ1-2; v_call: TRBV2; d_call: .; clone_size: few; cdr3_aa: CASTLGGTQYNYGYTF; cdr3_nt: TGTGCCAGCACCCTCGGAGGAACACAATATAACTATGGCTACACCTTC
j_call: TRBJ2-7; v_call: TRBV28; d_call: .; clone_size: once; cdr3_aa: CASSRRQRGSYEQYF; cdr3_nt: TGTGCCAGCAGCCGACGACAGAGGGGGTCCTACGAGCAGTACTTC
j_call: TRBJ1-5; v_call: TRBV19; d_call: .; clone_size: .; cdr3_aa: CASSISRGDQPQHF; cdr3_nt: TGTGCCAGTAGTATCTCCAGGGGAGACCAGCCCCAGCATTTT
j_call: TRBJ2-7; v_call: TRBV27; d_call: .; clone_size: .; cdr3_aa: CASSLGLSPYEQYF; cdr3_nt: TGTGCCAGCAGTTTAGGGCTGAGTCCCTACGAGCAGTACTTC